This T cell receptor beta chain came from a study of blood T cells in healthy people across ages. This clonotype was seen only a few times. A sample-barcoded 5' primer and a J-beta primer mix were used in a second PCR of roughly 7 to 11 cycles. TCRdb called the 5' RACE reads again in MiXCR, with one record for every CDR3 protein. There are about 400,000 distinct CDR3 sequences in the sample; roughly half occur only once, and around 50% lies in the top ten. The source is a man between 60 and 70 years old in good health. Sequencing was done on a sample of blood.

The CDR3 is CASSLKASYYNEQFF. In DNA form, the CDR3 reads TGTGCCAGCAGCTTAAAAGCTAGCTACTACAATGAGCAGTTCTTC. This chain connects TRBV12-3 or TRBV12-4 to TRBJ2-1; D is possibly TRBD2 (5 bases). The CDR3 is 15 residues long. V shed 6 bases and J shed 3 bases, with 15 bases lying between them.